This T cell receptor beta chain emerged from a study of cytomegalovirus exposure and HLA in healthy donors. CDR1 is SEHNR, CDR2 FQNEAQ, per germline (reference sequence). Trimming removed 5 bases at V and 2 bases at J, with 11 bases between. The CDR3 has 14 amino acids. General observations from the study: Later examination showed HLA-associated TCR beta chains had greater clonal expansion than equally common others.

Of note for this clone: Its matching antigen is unknown.

In the PCR, 60 Vbeta and 13 Jbeta primers were used. Sequencing was performed with immunoSEQ multiplex PCR; in TCRdb, only in-frame clones are kept and a portion is missing. The profile shows roughly 220,000 clones, under 80% of them singletons. The clonotype originates from a woman aged 30 to 39 in good health and CMV-seronegative. The sequencing sample was made of PBMCs. The V call is TRBV7-9, the J call TRBJ2-3; TRBD2 is a possible D gene (6 bases). This CDR3 is CASSPGGYTDTQYF. For the CDR3, the DNA is TGTGCCAGCAGCCCTGGGGGGTACACAGATACGCAGTATTTT.